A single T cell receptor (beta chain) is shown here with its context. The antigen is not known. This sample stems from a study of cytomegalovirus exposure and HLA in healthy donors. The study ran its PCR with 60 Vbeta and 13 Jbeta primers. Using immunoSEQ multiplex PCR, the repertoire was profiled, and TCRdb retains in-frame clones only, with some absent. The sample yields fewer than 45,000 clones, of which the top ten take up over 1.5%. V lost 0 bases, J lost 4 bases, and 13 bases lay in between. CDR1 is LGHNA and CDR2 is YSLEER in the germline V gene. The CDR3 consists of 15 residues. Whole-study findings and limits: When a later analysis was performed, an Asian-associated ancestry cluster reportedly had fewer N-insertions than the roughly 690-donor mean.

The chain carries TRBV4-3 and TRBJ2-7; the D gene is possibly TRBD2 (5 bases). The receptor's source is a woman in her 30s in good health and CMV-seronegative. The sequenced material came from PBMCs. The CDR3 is CASSQDSGIVYEQYF. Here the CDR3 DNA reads TGCGCCAGCAGCCAAGACTCCGGGATAGTTTACGAGCAGTACTTC.